The rows below give T cell receptor beta chains drawn from one sample of a study of T cell changes during pregnancy in multiple sclerosis. Only in-frame clones appear in the TCRdb table, and some are missing; sequencing was by immunoSEQ multiplex PCR. The profile shows 15,000 to 20,000 clones, approximately 95% of them singletons. This specimen was peripheral blood, taken in the third trimester of pregnancy. Receptor source: a female donor with multiple sclerosis, enrolled in a pregnancy study. The CDR3 runs from the conserved cysteine through the conserved F or W. D genes are given only for firm matches. Rows give clone size only sometimes, using once, few, many, or a class for an expanded clone.

D: -; J: TRBJ1-2; V: TRBV7-3; size: -; CDR3: CASSLAGGYGYTF; DNA: TGTGCCAGCAGCTTAGCCGGCGGCTATGGCTACACCTTC
D: -; J: TRBJ1-2; V: TRBV28; size: -; CDR3: CASSQGLQIYGYTF; DNA: TGTGCCAGCAGCCAGGGACTTCAGATCTATGGCTACACCTTC
D: TRBD2; J: TRBJ2-2; V: TRBV18; size: -; CDR3: CASSPSTSGVANTGELFF; DNA: TGTGCCAGCTCACCATCGACTAGCGGGGTCGCGAACACCGGGGAGCTGTTTTTT
D: -; J: TRBJ2-3; V: TRBV28; size: -; CDR3: CASSLGPENTDTQYF; DNA: TGTGCCAGCAGTTTAGGGCCCGAAAACACAGATACGCAGTATTTT
D: TRBD2; J: TRBJ2-7; V: TRBV7-9; size: -; CDR3: CASSPLAGGTYEQYF; DNA: TGTGCCAGCAGCCCTCTAGCGGGGGGAACCTACGAGCAGTACTTC
D: -; J: TRBJ2-2; V: TRBV6-4; size: -; CDR3: CASSDSEFTGELFF; DNA: TGTGCCAGCAGTGACTCCGAGTTCACCGGGGAGCTGTTTTTT
D: -; J: TRBJ1-2; V: TRBV27; size: -; CDR3: CASSSQNYGYTF; DNA: TGTGCCAGCAGTTCACAGAACTATGGCTACACCTTC
D: TRBD2; J: TRBJ2-7; V: TRBV14; size: -; CDR3: CASSLFGEGYEQYF; DNA: TGTGCCAGCAGCCTTTTTGGGGAGGGCTACGAGCAGTACTTC
D: TRBD1; J: TRBJ1-6; V: TRBV6-5; size: -; CDR3: CASRSGGSYNSPLHF; DNA: TGTGCCAGCAGATCAGGGGGCTCCTATAATTCACCCCTCCACTTT
D: -; J: TRBJ1-1; V: TRBV10-1; size: -; CDR3: CASNRTDRGTEAFF; DNA: TGCGCCAGCAATCGGACAGATCGAGGGACTGAAGCTTTCTTT
D: -; J: TRBJ2-3; V: TRBV6-5; size: -; CDR3: CASSYRSGLSTDTQYF; DNA: TGTGCCAGCAGTTACCGCAGCGGGCTTTCCACAGATACGCAGTATTTT
D: TRBD1; J: TRBJ2-3; V: TRBV14; size: -; CDR3: CASSPRQGSDTQYF; DNA: TGTGCCAGCAGCCCCCGACAGGGATCAGATACGCAGTATTTT
D: -; J: TRBJ2-5; V: TRBV5-1; size: -; CDR3: CASSLDAGSRETQYF; DNA: TGCGCCAGCAGCTTGGATGCAGGGTCCCGTGAGACCCAGTACTTC
D: TRBD2; J: TRBJ2-2; V: TRBV2; size: -; CDR3: CASSARSGRAVTGELFF; DNA: TGTGCCAGCAGTGCTCGGAGCGGGAGGGCCGTCACCGGGGAGCTGTTTTTT
D: TRBD1; J: TRBJ2-1; V: TRBV4-2; size: -; CDR3: CASSQEGDRAANEQFF; DNA: TGTGCCAGCAGCCAAGAAGGGGACAGGGCGGCAAATGAGCAGTTCTTC
D: TRBD1; J: TRBJ1-5; V: TRBV28; size: once; CDR3: CASSWDSYSNQPQHF; DNA: TGTGCCAGCAGTTGGGACAGCTATAGCAATCAGCCCCAGCATTTT
D: TRBD1; J: TRBJ2-2; V: TRBV28; size: -; CDR3: CASSDRDRTGELFF; DNA: TGTGCCAGCAGCGACAGGGATAGAACCGGGGAGCTGTTTTTT
D: -; J: TRBJ1-3; V: TRBV7-9; size: -; CDR3: CASSLGREVLSGNTIYF; DNA: TGTGCCAGCAGCTTAGGCCGAGAGGTGTTATCTGGAAACACCATATATTTT
D: -; J: TRBJ2-1; V: TRBV18; size: -; CDR3: CASSPLPGNNEQFF; DNA: TGTGCCAGCTCACCACTTCCCGGTAACAATGAGCAGTTCTTC
D: -; J: TRBJ2-2; V: TRBV14; size: -; CDR3: CASSPHVNTGELFF; DNA: TGTGCCAGCAGCCCACACGTGAACACCGGGGAGCTGTTTTTT
D: TRBD1; J: TRBJ2-2; V: TRBV19; size: -; CDR3: CASRLRDRGTGELFF; DNA: TGTGCCAGTAGGCTCCGGGACAGGGGCACCGGGGAGCTGTTTTTT
D: -; J: TRBJ1-2; V: TRBV6-1; size: -; CDR3: CASSLRGFYGYTF; DNA: TGTGCCAGCAGTCTAAGGGGCTTCTATGGCTACACCTTC
D: -; J: TRBJ2-7; V: TRBV11-3; size: -; CDR3: CASSSPDRSDNYEQYF; DNA: TGTGCCAGCAGCTCGCCAGACAGGTCTGACAATTACGAGCAGTACTTC
D: -; J: TRBJ1-4; V: TRBV9; size: -; CDR3: CASSASLEAEKLFF; DNA: TGTGCCAGCAGCGCGAGTTTAGAGGCAGAAAAACTGTTTTTT
D: TRBD1; J: TRBJ1-1; V: TRBV7-2; size: -; CDR3: CASSLVTGTGGTEAFF; DNA: TGTGCCAGCAGCTTGGTCACGGGGACAGGGGGCACTGAAGCTTTCTTT
D: TRBD2; J: TRBJ2-7; V: TRBV9; size: -; CDR3: CASSAGLAIDEQYF; DNA: TGTGCCAGCAGCGCCGGACTAGCGATCGACGAGCAGTACTTC
D: TRBD1; J: TRBJ1-2; V: TRBV4-1; size: -; CDR3: CASSQEQGKNYGYTF; DNA: TGCGCCAGCAGCCAAGAACAGGGGAAGAACTATGGCTACACCTTC
D: TRBD1; J: TRBJ2-7; V: TRBV28; size: -; CDR3: CASSFRGSSYEQYF; DNA: TGTGCCAGCAGTTTCAGGGGGAGCTCCTACGAGCAGTACTTC
D: -; J: TRBJ1-2; V: TRBV19; size: -; CDR3: CASSLSSTGGFYGYTF; DNA: TGTGCCAGTAGTCTCTCTTCCACGGGGGGTTTCTATGGCTACACCTTC
D: -; J: TRBJ2-6; V: TRBV9; size: once; CDR3: CASTRGGATGANVLTF; DNA: TGTGCCAGCACCCGTGGGGGGGCCACTGGGGCCAACGTCCTGACTTTC
D: -; J: TRBJ1-2; V: TRBV9; size: -; CDR3: CASSKGSGGGGYTF; DNA: TGTGCCAGCAGCAAGGGGTCGGGGGGCGGTGGCTACACCTTC
D: -; J: TRBJ1-2; V: TRBV4-3; size: -; CDR3: CASSQDLRSYGYTF; DNA: TGCGCCAGCAGCCAAGATCTGCGGTCCTATGGCTACACCTTC
D: -; J: TRBJ1-6; V: TRBV5-4; size: -; CDR3: CASSLVSGVVDSPLHF; DNA: TGTGCCAGCAGCTTGGTCTCGGGGGTCGTTGATTCACCCCTCCACTTT
D: TRBD1; J: TRBJ1-1; V: TRBV10-3; size: -; CDR3: CAMSGTGPTEAFF; DNA: TGTGCCATGTCCGGGACAGGGCCCACTGAAGCTTTCTTT
D: TRBD1; J: TRBJ1-3; V: TRBV5-5; size: -; CDR3: CASSFRLGQGPYSGNTIYF; DNA: TGTGCCAGCAGCTTCAGGCTGGGACAGGGGCCGTACTCTGGAAACACCATATATTTT
D: TRBD2; J: TRBJ2-7; V: TRBV5-1; size: once; CDR3: CASSPGGVGPYEQYF; DNA: TGCGCCAGCAGCCCGGGGGGGGTTGGACCCTACGAGCAGTACTTC
D: -; J: TRBJ1-2; V: TRBV25-1; size: -; CDR3: CASSLPGDVGINGYTF; DNA: TGTGCCAGCAGTCTACCGGGGGACGTCGGCATAAATGGCTACACCTTC
D: -; J: TRBJ1-2; V: TRBV2; size: -; CDR3: CASSWDKANYGYTF; DNA: TGTGCCAGCAGTTGGGACAAAGCTAACTATGGCTACACCTTC
D: TRBD1; J: TRBJ1-2; V: TRBV7-8; size: -; CDR3: CASSPWTGGETRANYGYTF; DNA: TGTGCCAGCAGCCCTTGGACAGGGGGCGAAACGAGGGCTAACTATGGCTACACCTTC
D: -; J: TRBJ1-4; V: TRBV5-4; size: -; CDR3: CASSLGGIGSMHELFF; DNA: TGTGCCAGCAGCTTAGGGGGAATCGGCAGTATGCATGAACTGTTTTTT
D: TRBD1; J: TRBJ1-2; V: TRBV27; size: -; CDR3: CASNPHEDRTGYGYTF; DNA: TGTGCCAGCAACCCCCATGAGGACAGGACAGGTTATGGCTACACCTTC
D: -; J: TRBJ1-3; V: TRBV11-2; size: -; CDR3: CASSFRGQALSGNTIYF; DNA: TGTGCCAGCAGCTTCCGTGGCCAGGCCCTCTCTGGAAACACCATATATTTT
D: TRBD1; J: TRBJ1-4; V: TRBV18; size: -; CDR3: CASSHQSQGAPLGEKLFF; DNA: TGTGCCAGCTCCCACCAATCGCAGGGGGCCCCACTTGGGGAAAAACTGTTTTTT
D: -; J: TRBJ2-3; V: TRBV11-2; size: -; CDR3: CASSPTGRTDTQYF; DNA: TGTGCCAGCAGCCCGACAGGTCGGACAGATACGCAGTATTTT
D: TRBD1; J: TRBJ2-1; V: TRBV7-9; size: -; CDR3: CASSLRDVDRGGNEQFF; DNA: TGTGCCAGCAGCTTAAGGGATGTGGACAGGGGCGGCAATGAGCAGTTCTTC
D: -; J: TRBJ2-3; V: TRBV11-3; size: -; CDR3: CASSLGSIDTQYF; DNA: TGTGCCAGCAGCTTGGGTAGCATAGATACGCAGTATTTT
D: -; J: TRBJ1-4; V: TRBV5-1; size: -; CDR3: CASRYEGVGVEKLFF; DNA: TGCGCCAGCAGATACGAGGGAGTGGGTGTAGAAAAACTGTTTTTT